These 28 T cell receptor beta chains were all obtained from the same sample, sequenced in a study of shared clonotypes between healthy human individuals (dated by TCRdb to the early 2020s). The library was produced with the immunoSEQ multiplex PCR assay. TCRdb mirrors the immuneACCESS table, restricted to in-frame sequences. Some clones are absent from its copies; in checked studies, under half trace to an unresolved V gene, and the reason for the others is unknown. The sample table shows around 690,000 clones, and roughly 87% are seen once. The ten largest clones capture more than 30% of the sample. The source material was memory CD8+ T cells from PBMCs. This sample's cell subset or site label indicates: CD45RO+ cells pooled with CCR7-negative TemRA cells. These receptors all come from a man aged 18 to 35 in good health. Some clones in this sample may be carry-over from other donors' samples.

This chain uses TRBV29-1 with TRBJ2-7; tentatively, D is TRBD2 (5 bases). CDR1 and CDR2 from the germline V gene are SQVTM and ANQGSEA. V shed 4 bases and J shed 3 bases, with 22 bases lying between them. The length of the CDR3 is 16 residues. The DNA of the CDR3 is TGCAGCGTTGGGGGTCTAGGGTTAGAGGGTTTCTACGAGCAGTACTTC. Residues: CSVGGLGLEGFYEQYF.

The genes are TRBV30 and TRBJ2-7; weak D call: TRBD1 (5 bases). V lost 0 bases, J lost 3 bases, and 15 bases lay in between. This CDR3 comprises 15 residues. Germline CDR1 GTSNPN, CDR2 SVGIG (reference sequence). The CDR3 DNA reads as TGTGCCTGGAGTGTACCCTATTATGACAGCTACGAGCAGTACTTC. Amino acid sequence: CAWSVPYYDSYEQYF. Full variable domain (missing parts from reference TRBV30 and TRBJ2-7): SQTIHQWPATLVQPVGSPLSLECTVEGTSNPNLYWYRQAAGRGLQLLFYSVGIGQISSEVPQNLSASRPQDRQFILSSKKLLLSDSGFYLCAWSVPYYDSYEQYFGPGTRLTVT.

CDR3 amino acids: CASSRGGRALNEQFF. As DNA, the CDR3 is TGTGCCAGTAGTAGGGGCGGGAGGGCACTCAATGAGCAGTTCTTC. J is TRBJ2-1 and V is TRBV19, with TRBD2 matching 9 bases. Trimming at V came to 4 bases and at J to 6 bases, leaving 7 bases not matched to a gene. CDR1 is LNHDA and CDR2 is SQIVND in the germline V gene (reference sequence). The CDR3 contains 15 residues.

CDR3 amino acids: CASSVGGQGAGGYTF. CDR3 nucleotides: TGTGCCAGCAGCGTCGGGGGACAGGGGGCTGGAGGCTACACCTTC. This chain uses TRBV9 with TRBJ1-2, with 12 bases matching TRBD1. Trimming removed 2 bases from V and 8 bases from J; junction bases left unmatched: 7. The CDR3 is 15 residues long. Germline CDR1 is SGDLS and CDR2 is YYNGEE. The variable domain in full, with the rest retrieved from reference TRBV9 and TRBJ1-2, is DSGVTQTPKHLITATGQRVTLRCSPRSGDLSVYWYQQSLDQGLQFLIQYYNGEERAKGNILERFSAQQFPDLHSELNLSSLELGDSALYFCASSVGGQGAGGYTFGSGTRLTVV.

CDR3 amino acids: CASRYRGRAEGYTF. Written as DNA, the CDR3 is TGTGCCAGCAGGTACAGGGGGAGAGCGGAGGGCTACACCTTC. The rearrangement uses TRBV2 and TRBJ1-2, with 8 bases lining up with TRBD1. Germline values: CDR1 SNHLY, CDR2 FYNNEI. The V and J ends lost 6 bases and 8 bases, in that order; junction bases with no gene match: 11. The CDR3 contains 14 residues.

The chain is built from TRBV5-1 and TRBJ2-7, with 11 bases fitting TRBD2. The CDR3 length is 17 residues. V lost 6 bases to trimming and J lost 6 bases; unmatched junction nucleotides: 17. Germline CDR1 SGHRS, CDR2 YFSETQ. CDR3 nucleotide sequence: TGCGCCAGCAAACCGGGACTAGCGGTTATGAGTTTGGCCGAGCAGTACTTC. This encodes CASKPGLAVMSLAEQYF.

The rearrangement links TRBV28 to TRBJ2-2, with D possibly being TRBD2 (5 bases). Trimming cost V 3 bases and J 0 bases, with 14 bases left between them. The CDR3 is 17 residues long. CDR1 and CDR2 (germline): MDHEN, SYDVKM. CDR3: CASSFLRETPNTGELFF. CDR3 sequence (DNA): TGTGCCAGCAGTTTTCTTAGGGAGACTCCGAACACCGGGGAGCTGTTTTTT.

J is TRBJ2-5 and V is TRBV4-1; possible D gene TRBD1, 6 bases. Judging by the DNA end, TRBJ2-7 fits better; the J call may be wrong. Germline CDR1 and CDR2: MGHRA and YSYEKL. The CDR3 spans 14 residues. CDR3 sequence reads: CASSNGQRSYEQYF. CDR3 sequence (DNA): TGCGCCAGCAGTAACGGACAGCGCTCCTACGAGCAGTACTTC.

V is TRBV6-5 and J is TRBJ1-1; D gene uncertain. CDR3 length: 13 amino acids. CDR1 is MNHEY and CDR2 is SVGAGI in the germline V gene. The V end was cut by 2 bases, the J end by 2 bases, with 6 bases between. This chain's CDR3 is CASSYRDNTEAFF. DNA of the CDR3: TGTGCCAGCAGTTACCGGGATAACACTGAAGCTTTCTTT.

The chain couples TRBV5-1 to TRBJ1-1, with unresolved D. Germline loops: CDR1 SGHRS, CDR2 YFSETQ. Trimming removed 3 bases from V and 5 bases from J, with 17 bases in between. This CDR3 is built from 15 residues. The CDR3 coding sequence is TGCGCCAGCAGCTGGACCCGGGAGGCTTCTACTGAAGCTTTCTTT. This sequence encodes CASSWTREASTEAFF.

The V and J genes are TRBV11-2 and TRBJ1-2; 9 bases agree with TRBD1. CDR3 length: 15 residues. The trim removed 5 bases at V and 8 bases at J, leaving 12 bases unmatched. CDR1 is SGHAT and CDR2 is FQNNGV in the germline V gene. In DNA form, the CDR3 reads TGTGCCAGCAGCGACCCCGGGACAGGGCAAGAAGGCTACACCTTC. This codes for CASSDPGTGQEGYTF. Together with reference TRBV11-2 and TRBJ1-2, the CDR3 gives the full variable domain: EAGVAQSPRYKIIEKRQSVAFWCNPISGHATLYWYQQILGQGPKLLIQFQNNGVVDDSQLPKDRFSAERLKGVDSTLKIQPAKLEDSAVYLCASSDPGTGQEGYTFGSGTRLTVV.

The chain is built from TRBV10-2 and TRBJ1-6; 7 nucleotides line up with TRBD1. CDR3 length: 14 residues. Germline loops: CDR1 WSHSY, CDR2 SAAADI. V trimming: 4 bases; J trimming: 5 bases; junction bases outside the gene matches: 2. CDR3 amino acids: CASSAGGNNSPLHF. The CDR3 coding sequence is TGCGCCAGCAGTGCAGGGGGTAATAATTCACCCCTCCACTTT.

This chain joins TRBV9 and TRBJ2-7, with TRBD2 identical over 14 bases. Unmatched junction bases numbered 4, after V lost 3 bases and J lost 5 bases. This CDR3 contains 15 residues. The germline V gene has CDR1 SGDLS and CDR2 YYNGEE. This chain's CDR3 is CASSGMGLAGDEQYF. The CDR3 DNA reads as TGTGCCAGCAGCGGGATGGGACTAGCGGGAGACGAGCAGTACTTC.

This chain joins TRBV9 and TRBJ1-2; D possibly corresponds to TRBD1 (6 bases). Trimming stripped 5 bases from V and 8 bases from J, with 16 bases between. This CDR3 region has 13 residues. Germline lookup yields CDR1 SGDLS and CDR2 YYNGEE. The CDR3 loop reads CASSEGEGPGYTF. The CDR3 DNA sequence: TGTGCCAGCAGTGAGGGGGAGGGACCGGGCTACACCTTC. Full variable domain (rest looked up from reference TRBV9 and TRBJ1-2): DSGVTQTPKHLITATGQRVTLRCSPRSGDLSVYWYQQSLDQGLQFLIQYYNGEERAKGNILERFSAQQFPDLHSELNLSSLELGDSALYFCASSEGEGPGYTFGSGTRLTVV.

The J gene is TRBJ1-5, the V gene TRBV4-2, with D hard to call. There are 13 residues in the CDR3. Germline V gene lookup returns CDR1 LGHNA and CDR2 YNFKEQ. Trimming removed 1 base at V and 5 bases at J, with 6 bases between. Here the CDR3 reads CASSQGGDQPQHF. The CDR3 nucleotides read TGTGCCAGCAGCCAAGGCGGCGATCAGCCCCAGCATTTT.

This clone was observed a handful of times. This likely reflects a read error, since a far larger clone is one base away. The chain links TRBV5-5 to TRBJ1-1; D gene unclear. Looked up from germline, CDR1 is SGHKS and CDR2 is YYEKEE (reference sequence). This CDR3 is built from 12 residues. V was trimmed by 5 bases and J by 1 base, leaving 6 bases between them. Written as DNA, the CDR3 is TGTGCCAGCAGTACGGCGAACACTGAAGCTTTCTTT. Protein product: CASSTANTEAFF.

The V and J genes are TRBV19 and TRBJ2-1; D is uncertain. With 3 bases removed from V and 2 bases from J, the gap between germline ends came to 5 bases. Germline loops: CDR1 LNHDA, CDR2 SQIVND (reference sequence). There are 13 residues in the CDR3. The CDR3 sequence: CASSIGAYNEQFF. CDR3 nucleotides: TGTGCCAGTAGTATTGGGGCCTACAATGAGCAGTTCTTC.

CDR3 in amino acids: CASSYSNGEQFF. In nucleotides, the CDR3 is TGTGCCAGCAGTTACTCAAATGGGGAGCAGTTCTTC. The chain links TRBV6-5 to TRBJ2-1; D gene uncertain. With 0 bases removed from V and 10 bases from J, the gap between germline ends came to 7 bases. This CDR3 has 12 residues. Germline V CDR1 and CDR2: MNHEY, SVGAGI.

The chain recombines TRBV7-9 with TRBJ2-3; weak D call: TRBD1 (5 bases). CDR1 is SEHNR and CDR2 is FQNEAQ in the germline V gene (reference sequence). Trimming cost V 5 bases and J 3 bases, with 24 bases left between them. The CDR3 length is 18 residues. DNA of the CDR3: TGTGCCAGCAGCCCTTTCCCTCGTCAGGACACGAGAACAGATACGCAGTATTTT. Encoded protein: CASSPFPRQDTRTDTQYF.

This chain uses TRBV19 with TRBJ1-2; no clear D gene. From germline, CDR1 is LNHDA and CDR2 SQIVND (reference sequence). The V and J ends lost 2 bases and 6 bases respectively, with 16 bases between them. The length of the CDR3 is 15 residues. The DNA of the CDR3 is TGTGCCAGTAGTATAAGATTTGCACCAAGTGATGGCTACACCTTC. This codes for CASSIRFAPSDGYTF.

This chain links TRBV6-1 with TRBJ2-5; TRBD1 agrees at 7 bases. This CDR3 is built from 16 residues. V shed 3 bases, J shed 0 bases, and the junction held 7 bases outside the gene matches. Germline-derived CDR1 and CDR2 are MNHNS and SASEGT. Here the CDR3 reads CASSDRDRVYQETQYF. CDR3 DNA: TGTGCCAGCAGTGACAGGGACAGAGTGTACCAAGAGACCCAGTACTTC.

This chain connects TRBV13 to TRBJ2-7; D ambiguous. CDR1 and CDR2 from the germline V gene are PRHDT and FYEKMQ (reference sequence). This CDR3 region has 13 residues. V lost 2 bases to trimming and J lost 1 base, with 6 bases between them. The CDR3 is CASSLPDSYEQYF. The CDR3 region has the DNA TGTGCCAGCAGCTTACCAGATTCCTACGAGCAGTACTTC.

This chain links TRBV4-1 with TRBJ2-7; TRBD2 aligns across 12 bases. Germline V gene sequence: CDR1 MGHRA, CDR2 YSYEKL. Unmatched junction bases numbered 14, after V lost 0 bases and J lost 2 bases. The CDR3 is made up of 20 amino acids. The CDR3 DNA is TGCGCCAGCAGCCAAGACCCGAGGGCTAGCGGGAGGGTAGGGGCCTACGAGCAGTACTTC. Residues: CASSQDPRASGRVGAYEQYF.

This clone was observed once. CDR3 sequence reads: CASSQETWTSGYNEQFF. The CDR3 nucleotides read TGTGCCAGCAGCCAAGAAACTTGGACTAGCGGATACAATGAGCAGTTCTTC. This chain links TRBV14 with TRBJ2-1, with TRBD2 matching over 10 bases. CDR1 and CDR2 from the germline V gene are SGHDN and FVKESK. The V gene end was trimmed by 0 bases and the J gene end by 4 bases; junction bases not matched to a gene: 6. CDR3 length: 17 amino acids.

Here the CDR3 DNA reads TGTGCCACCTTGACCGGACAGGCCGGGGAGCTGTTTTTT. Translating it yields CATLTGQAGELFF. The rearrangement uses TRBV19 and TRBJ2-2; TRBD1 agrees at 7 bases. Germline V gene data show CDR1 as LNHDA and CDR2 as SQIVND (reference sequence). The length of the CDR3 is 13 residues. V lost 10 bases to trimming and J lost 6 bases; unmatched junction nucleotides: 8.

CDR3 sequence reads: CASSSTRDSYGYTF. The DNA for the CDR3 is TGTGCCAGCAGCTCAACGAGGGACAGCTATGGCTACACCTTC. This sequence joins TRBV7-9 and TRBJ1-2; 7 nucleotides match TRBD1. The CDR3 is 14 residues long. Germline CDR1 SEHNR, CDR2 FQNEAQ (reference sequence). V gave up 4 bases and J gave up 4 bases; unmatched junction bases: 6. The full variable domain, completed using reference TRBV7-9 and TRBJ1-2, is DTGVSQNPRHKITKRGQNVTFRCDPISEHNRLYWYRQTLGQGPEFLTYFQNEAQLEKSRLLSDRFSAERPKGSFSTLEIQRTEQGDSAMYLCASSSTRDSYGYTFGSGTRLTVV.

This chain joins TRBV7-9 and TRBJ2-7, with a tentative D call TRBD2 (6 bases). The V gene lost 5 bases and the J gene lost 6 bases, with 17 bases spanning the gap. This CDR3 has 14 amino acids. The germline V gene has CDR1 SEHNR and CDR2 FQNEAQ (reference sequence). CDR3 sequence (DNA): TGTGCCAGCAGCAATCCCGGGACTGTGCCCGAGCAGTACTTC. It yields the protein CASSNPGTVPEQYF. The full variable domain, in which reference TRBV7-9 and TRBJ2-7 provide the parts outside the CDR3, is DTGVSQNPRHKITKRGQNVTFRCDPISEHNRLYWYRQTLGQGPEFLTYFQNEAQLEKSRLLSDRFSAERPKGSFSTLEIQRTEQGDSAMYLCASSNPGTVPEQYFGPGTRLTVT.

To note about this clone: A clone one base away is much larger, so this may be a read error. The V gene is TRBV6-4, the J gene TRBJ2-3, with 11 bases matching TRBD2. The germline CDR1 and CDR2 sequences are MRHNA and SNTAGT. The CDR3 is 15 amino acids. V shed 5 bases, J shed 0 bases, and the junction held 1 base outside the gene matches. CDR3 coding DNA: TGTGCCAGCAGTAGGACTAGCGGGAGCACAGATACGCAGTATTTT. This encodes CASSRTSGSTDTQYF.